This TCR beta chain stems from a study of identical twins. All of the donors were Caucasians in good health. A universal primer binding site was introduced by template switching. The final cDNA contained unique molecular identifiers. Each CDR3 protein gets one entry after TCRdb re-called the 5' RACE reads with MiXCR. The table has 520,000 or so distinct CDR3 sequences, 22% seen once. This CDR3 contains 15 residues. Germline V gene data show CDR1 as SGHNT and CDR2 as YYREEE (reference sequence). The V and J ends lost 7 bases and 1 base, in that order; junction bases with no gene match: 9. The data also belong to a second study, concerning T cells expressing NK-cell markers. From that study: Roughly 1.0-7.0% of CD8+ T cells in roughly six donors belonged to dominant NKG2C+ clonotypes. Once again these clonotypes came out on top in the CD3+CD56-NKG2C+ fraction of a few donors.

This receptor was identified in a woman aged 18-35 years in good health. The rearrangement links TRBV5-4 to TRBJ2-5, with TRBD1 identical over 8 bases. The sequenced sample consisted of CD4+ T cells sorted from blood. The CDR3 DNA reads TGTGCCAGCGAGCAGCTGGGACAGGCCCAAGAGACCCAGTACTTC. This sequence encodes CASEQLGQAQETQYF.